This T cell receptor (beta chain) came from a study of radiation and T cells in renal cell carcinoma. Time point meaning: blood 4 weeks post-SBRT, at nephrectomy. Stated treatment: 15 Gy SBRT to primary tumor, nephrectomy 4 weeks later. Nephrectomy followed 15 Gy stereotactic body radiation by 4 weeks. Clones were sequenced by immunoSEQ multiplex PCR, and TCRdb holds only the in-frame ones, with some missing. The profile shows about 100,000 clones, more than 65% of them singletons. This receptor was taken from a man in his sixties with renal cell carcinoma. Source: blood, taken from a patient whose treatment included radiotherapy and nephrectomy.

The CDR3 DNA reads as TGCGCCAGCAGCCCCGGACAGGGGATCGTTGGCTACACCTTC. Its translation is CASSPGQGIVGYTF. The chain links TRBV5-1 to TRBJ1-2, with 9 bases matching TRBD1. Germline lookup yields CDR1 SGHRS and CDR2 YFSETQ. The CDR3 is made up of 14 amino acids. J lost 7 bases, V lost 4 bases, and 8 bases had no gene match.